This TCR beta chain was captured in a study of beta chain features in type 1 diabetes. Study background: Comparable age, gender and cell yields were observed in patients relative to healthy donors. Study-wide results and caveats: In comparison with healthy donors, patients had naive, central memory and Treg TCRB repertoires that appeared more similar. Whether TCRB rearrangement is influenced by HLA type was left unresolved in this analysis.

Expressed TCRB transcripts were sequenced because the entire RNA isolate underwent reverse transcription. The assay was immunoSEQ multiplex PCR, and TCRdb's table has in-frame clones only and misses some. This sample has more than 350,000 clones, with 9.5% to 12% found just once. This clone has a handful of counts. Its antigen is unidentified. With 4 bases removed from V and 0 bases from J, the gap between germline ends came to 13 bases. This CDR3 has 16 residues. Germline V gene data show CDR1 as LGHNA and CDR2 as YSLEER. This receptor was obtained from a woman under 30 in good health. The sample taken for sequencing was naive CD4+ T cells from blood. The chain couples TRBV4-3 to TRBJ2-1; D remains unclear. The DNA of the CDR3 is TGCGCCAGCAGCCGTCTGGGGTTCCTCTCCTACAATGAGCAGTTCTTC. Translating it yields CASSRLGFLSYNEQFF.